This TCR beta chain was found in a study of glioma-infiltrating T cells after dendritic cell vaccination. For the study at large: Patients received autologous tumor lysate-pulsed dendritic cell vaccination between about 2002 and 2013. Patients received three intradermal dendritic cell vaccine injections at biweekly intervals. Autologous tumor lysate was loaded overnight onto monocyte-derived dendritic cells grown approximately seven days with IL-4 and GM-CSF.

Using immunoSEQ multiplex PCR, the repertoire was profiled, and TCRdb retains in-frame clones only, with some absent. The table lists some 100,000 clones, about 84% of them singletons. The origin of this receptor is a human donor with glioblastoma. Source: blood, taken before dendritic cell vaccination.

CDR3 amino acids: CASSYLGQGTDTQYF. For the CDR3, the DNA is TGTGCCAGCAGTTACTTGGGACAGGGCACAGATACGCAGTATTTT. The V call is TRBV6-6, the J call TRBJ2-3, with 8 nucleotides matching TRBD1. The V gene end was trimmed by 1 base and the J gene end by 1 base; junction bases not matched to a gene: 1. In germline, CDR1 is MNHNY, CDR2 SVGAGI (reference sequence). The CDR3 runs to 15 residues.